This T cell receptor beta chain derives from a study of blood T cell repertoires in COVID-19. TCRdb's table, derived via immunoSEQ multiplex PCR, lists solely in-frame clones and lacks some. The data hold around 110,000 clones, with roughly four fifths observed a single time. This CDR3 has 13 amino acids. V lost 4 bases, J lost 3 bases, and 9 bases lay in between. In germline, CDR1 is LGHNA, CDR2 YSLEER. The sample comprised peripheral blood. The rearrangement joins TRBV4-3 to TRBJ1-1; D not certain. The TCR was taken from a woman aged 65 to 85 with acute or convalescent COVID-19. CDR3 region: CASSPGYDTEAFF. The CDR3 nucleotides are TGCGCCAGCAGCCCGGGTTACGACACTGAAGCTTTCTTT.